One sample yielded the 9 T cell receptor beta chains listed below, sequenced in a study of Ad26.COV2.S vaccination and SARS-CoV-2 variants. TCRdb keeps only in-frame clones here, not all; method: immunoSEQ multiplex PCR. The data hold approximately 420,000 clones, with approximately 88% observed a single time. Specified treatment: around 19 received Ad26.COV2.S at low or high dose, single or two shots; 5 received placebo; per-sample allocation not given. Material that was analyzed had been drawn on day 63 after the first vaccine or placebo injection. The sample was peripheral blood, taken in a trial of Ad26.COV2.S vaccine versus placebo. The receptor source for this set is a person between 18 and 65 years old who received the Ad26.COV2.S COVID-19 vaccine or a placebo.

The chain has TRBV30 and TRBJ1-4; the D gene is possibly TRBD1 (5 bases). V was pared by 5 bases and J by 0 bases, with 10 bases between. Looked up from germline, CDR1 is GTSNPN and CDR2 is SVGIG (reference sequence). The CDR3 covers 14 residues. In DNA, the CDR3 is TGTGCCTGGGGGACCCCTGCAACTAATGAAAAACTGTTTTTT. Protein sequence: CAWGTPATNEKLFF.

CDR3: CASSQGIEQFF. The CDR3 DNA is TGTGCCAGCAGCCAAGGTATTGAGCAGTTCTTC. V gene TRBV4-2 combines with J gene TRBJ2-1; D is ambiguous. The germline V and J ends were trimmed by 1 base and 9 bases, with 4 bases remaining between them. The CDR3 consists of 11 residues. Germline assignment: CDR1 LGHNA and CDR2 YNFKEQ.

The CDR3 DNA is TGTGCCAGCAGCCACTCCTACGAGCAGTACTTC. Translation gives CASSHSYEQYF. The V gene is TRBV5-6, the J gene TRBJ2-7; no reliable D call. V dropped 4 bases and J dropped 0 bases, with 2 bases sitting between them. The CDR3 contains 11 residues. Germline V gene sequence: CDR1 SGHDT, CDR2 YYEEEE.

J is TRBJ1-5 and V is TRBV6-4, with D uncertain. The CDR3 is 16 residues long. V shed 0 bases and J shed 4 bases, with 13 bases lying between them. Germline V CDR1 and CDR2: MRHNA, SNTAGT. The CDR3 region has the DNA TGTGCCAGCAGTGACTCGATACGGGATGGGAATCAGCCCCAGCATTTT. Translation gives CASSDSIRDGNQPQHF.

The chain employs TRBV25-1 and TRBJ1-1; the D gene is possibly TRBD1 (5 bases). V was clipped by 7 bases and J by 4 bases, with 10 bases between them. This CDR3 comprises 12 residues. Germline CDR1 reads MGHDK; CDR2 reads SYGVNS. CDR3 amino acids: CASKGQGTEAFF. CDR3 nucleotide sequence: TGTGCCAGCAAGGGGCAGGGCACTGAAGCTTTCTTT.

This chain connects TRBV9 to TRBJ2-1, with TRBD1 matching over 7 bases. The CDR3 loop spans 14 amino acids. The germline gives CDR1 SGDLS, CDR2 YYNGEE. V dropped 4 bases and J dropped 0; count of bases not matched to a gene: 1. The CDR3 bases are TGTGCCAGCAGCAGGACAGGCTCCTACAATGAGCAGTTCTTC. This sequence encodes CASSRTGSYNEQFF.

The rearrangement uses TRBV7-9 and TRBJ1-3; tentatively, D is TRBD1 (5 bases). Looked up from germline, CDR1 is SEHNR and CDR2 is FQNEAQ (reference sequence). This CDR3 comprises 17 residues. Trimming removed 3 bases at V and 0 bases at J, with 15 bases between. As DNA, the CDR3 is TGTGCCAGCAGCTTTCCCCGGGACTTTCACTCTGGAAACACCATATATTTT. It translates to CASSFPRDFHSGNTIYF.

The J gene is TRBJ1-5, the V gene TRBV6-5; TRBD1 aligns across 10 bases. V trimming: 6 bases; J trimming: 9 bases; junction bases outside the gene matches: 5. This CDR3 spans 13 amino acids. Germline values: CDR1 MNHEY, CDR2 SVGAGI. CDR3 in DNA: TGTGCCAGCAGACGGACAGGGGGATGGCCCCAGCATTTT. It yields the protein CASRRTGGWPQHF.

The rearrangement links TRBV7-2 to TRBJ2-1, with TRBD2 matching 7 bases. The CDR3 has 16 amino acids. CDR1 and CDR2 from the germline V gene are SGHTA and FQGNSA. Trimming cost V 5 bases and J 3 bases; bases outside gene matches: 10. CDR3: CASSGHQRGFYNEQFF. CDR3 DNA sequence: TGTGCCAGCAGCGGTCATCAGCGGGGCTTCTACAATGAGCAGTTCTTC.